The 21 T cell receptor beta chains below come from one sample, sequenced in a study of immune heterogeneity within non-small cell lung tumors. It was a multiplex PCR that amplified TCR beta CDR3, with 32 V and 13 J primers. MiXCR, applied by TCRdb to the multiplex PCR reads, yields one record per CDR3 protein. The sample has around 6,000 distinct CDR3 sequences; under 25% are singletons. Bulk tumor genomic DNA, approximately 600 ng per sample, was used as template. Several spatially distant biopsies were obtained per primary tumor intraoperatively. Before undergoing curative surgery, patients had newly diagnosed non-small cell lung cancer that was untreated. The sample comprised lung tumor tissue. The receptor set was obtained from a female donor with non-small cell lung cancer.

Within the sample, this clonotype is medium-sized (0.01 to 0.1%). The chain uses TRBV7-3 and TRBJ2-7; 11 bases align to TRBD2. The CDR3 spans 14 residues. Trimming cost V 5 bases and J 4 bases; bases outside gene matches: 4. Germline CDR1 and CDR2: SGHTA and FQGTGA. The DNA for the CDR3 is TGTGCCAGCAGCGGGGGACTAGCGGTATACGAGCAGTACTTC. It translates to CASSGGLAVYEQYF.

By share of the sample, this clonotype is medium-sized (0.01 to 0.1%). This chain uses TRBV6-1 with TRBJ1-2; 9 bases are shared with TRBD1. The CDR3 loop spans 14 amino acids. Germline CDR1 reads MNHNS; CDR2 reads SASEGT. Trimming at V came to 1 base and at J to 5 bases, leaving 2 bases not matched to a gene. The CDR3 spells CASSEGQGGYGYTF. For the CDR3, the DNA is TGTGCCAGCAGTGAAGGACAGGGGGGGTATGGCTACACCTTC.

This clonotype has more than one count but fewer than ten. The rearrangement joins TRBV11-1 to TRBJ2-7; tentative D call: TRBD1 (5 bases). The CDR3 extends over 15 amino acids. CDR1 is SGHAT, CDR2 FQDESV, per germline (reference sequence). Deletions cut 2 bases from V and 0 bases from J, with 11 bases between. CDR3 nucleotides: TGTGCCAGCAGCTTAACACTCGACAGCTCCTACGAGCAGTACTTC. This translates into CASSLTLDSSYEQYF.

This clonotype counts as medium-sized. J is TRBJ1-2 and V is TRBV27; D possibly corresponds to TRBD1 (5 bases). The CDR3 is 15 amino acids. V was cut by 7 bases and J by 8 bases, with 23 bases left in between. The germline V gene encodes CDR1 MNHEY and CDR2 SMNVEV (reference sequence). This CDR3 is CASTRKSGIEGGYTF. DNA for the CDR3: TGTGCCAGCACCCGAAAATCAGGGATTGAAGGCGGCTACACCTTC.

A word on this clonotype: A much bigger clone sits one base away, suggesting this may be a read error. The rearrangement links TRBV19 to TRBJ1-2; D uncertain. The CDR3 is 13 residues long. V lost 5 bases and J lost 2, with 9 bases in between. Per the germline V gene, CDR1 is LNHDA and CDR2 is SQIVND (reference sequence). The CDR3 protein is CASSRAENYGYTF. The CDR3 DNA reads TGTGCCAGTAGTCGGGCGGAAAACTATGGCTACACCTTC.

This clonotype rates as medium-sized (0.01 to 0.1%). This chain links TRBV2 with TRBJ1-5; D perhaps matches TRBD1 (5 bases). Germline V gene sequence: CDR1 SNHLY, CDR2 FYNNEI. Trimming shortened V by 7 bases and J by 3 bases, and 10 bases separated the two germline ends. The CDR3 is 13 amino acids. The CDR3 spells CASNRQPNQPQHF. The CDR3 region has the DNA TGTGCCAGCAACAGACAGCCCAATCAGCCCCAGCATTTT.

By sample fraction, this clonotype is medium-sized. The CDR3 bases are TGTGCCAGCAGTGGGATACGGACGGGTCAGCCCCAGCATTTT. Translated: CASSGIRTGQPQHF. The chain recombines TRBV2 with TRBJ1-5, with D hard to call. The germline CDR1 and CDR2 sequences are SNHLY and FYNNEI. Between the trimmed V and J ends, which lost 4 bases and 6 bases, there was a span of 13 bases. CDR3 length: 14 amino acids.

CDR3 loop: CASSPGTSGRAFHEQFF. In DNA, the CDR3 is TGTGCCAGCTCACCCGGCACTAGCGGGAGGGCCTTCCATGAGCAGTTCTTC. The chain carries TRBV18 and TRBJ2-1, with TRBD2 identical over 13 bases. Trimming at V came to 3 bases and at J to 8 bases, leaving 10 bases not matched to a gene. Germline loops: CDR1 KGHSH, CDR2 LQKENI. CDR3 length: 17 amino acids.

This clonotype is judged medium-sized. The chain's CDR3 is CASSQGGRSYNEQFF. The CDR3 DNA is TGTGCCAGCAGCCAAGGCGGGAGGAGCTACAATGAGCAGTTCTTC. The V call is TRBV4-2, the J call TRBJ2-1, with 8 bases aligning to TRBD2. Per the germline V gene, CDR1 is LGHNA and CDR2 is YNFKEQ. The V segment lost 1 base and the J segment 3 bases; nucleotides outside the gene matches: 2. This CDR3 contains 15 residues.

This clonotype turned up a few times. It may be a read error: a sequence one base away is much more abundant. The V gene is TRBV28, the J gene TRBJ1-6; D not resolved. The CDR3 runs 15 residues. Germline CDR1 reads MDHEN; CDR2 reads SYDVKM. The CDR3 is CASSWAGRQNSHLHF. CDR3 in DNA: TGTGCCAGCAGTTGGGCAGGCCGGCAGAATTCACACCTCCACTTT. Based on the CDR3 plus reference TRBV28 and TRBJ1-6, the full variable domain is DVKVTQSSRYLVKRTGEKVFLECVQDMDHENMFWYRQDPGLGLRLIYFSYDVKMKEKGDIPEGYSVSREKKERFSLILESASTNQTSMYLCASSWAGRQNSHLHFGNGTRLTVT.

The chain recombines TRBV5-1 with TRBJ1-5; D is possibly TRBD1 (5 bases). Germline assignment: CDR1 SGHRS and CDR2 YFSETQ. The ends were cut back, 4 bases at V and 2 bases at J, with 16 bases in the middle. This CDR3 spans 16 amino acids. In DNA, the CDR3 is TGCGCCAGCAGCCTGGGGGTAGGAGGCGGCAATCAGCCCCAGCATTTT. The encoded protein is CASSLGVGGGNQPQHF.

This sequence joins TRBV7-3 and TRBJ2-1, with D possibly being TRBD1 or TRBD2 (5 bases each). Trimming shortened V by 6 bases and J by 10 bases, and 16 bases separated the two germline ends. The germline V gene encodes CDR1 SGHTA and CDR2 FQGTGA. The length of the CDR3 is 13 residues. CDR3 protein: CASRLGTGYEQFF. In DNA, the CDR3 is TGTGCCAGCAGATTGGGGACGGGGTACGAGCAGTTCTTC.

Within the sample, this clonotype is medium-sized. The rearrangement joins TRBV6-2 or TRBV6-3 to TRBJ2-3; TRBD2 matches at 8 bases. J was trimmed by 3 bases and V by 4 bases; bases with no gene match: 6. The length of the CDR3 is 15 residues. Germline CDR1 and CDR2: MNHEY and SVGEGT. The CDR3 DNA reads TGTGCCAGCAGTTGGGGTCGGGGGGGAACAGATACGCAGTATTTT. This translates into CASSWGRGGTDTQYF.

The genes are TRBV7-8 and TRBJ1-4; tentative D call: TRBD1 (5 bases). The length of the CDR3 is 17 residues. V gave up 3 bases and J gave up 0 bases, with 14 bases separating them. Germline V gene data show CDR1 as SGHVS and CDR2 as FQNEAQ. Written as DNA, the CDR3 is TGTGCCAGCAGCTTCGGGACCGCCAGTGCAACTAATGAAAAACTGTTTTTT. Its protein product is CASSFGTASATNEKLFF.

In this sample, this clonotype is medium-sized. This chain links TRBV25-1 with TRBJ1-2; no clear D. This CDR3 is 14 amino acids long. Per germline, CDR1 MGHDK and CDR2 SYGVNS. Between the trimmed V and J ends, which lost 1 base and 2 bases, there was a span of 8 bases. CDR3 nucleotide sequence: TGTGCCAGCAGTGAATGGGGAGTCAACTATGGCTACACCTTC. It encodes CASSEWGVNYGYTF.

This clonotype was observed a handful of times. This sequence joins TRBV10-3 and TRBJ1-6, with 7 bases aligning to TRBD1. Germline CDR1 is ENHRY and CDR2 is SYGVKD. Trimming took 6 bases from V and 10 from J; bases not matched to a gene: 12. The CDR3 is 15 amino acids. CDR3 residues: CAIRRQGPQDSPLHF. The CDR3 DNA reads as TGTGCCATCAGGAGACAGGGACCTCAGGACTCACCCCTCCACTTT.

This clonotype is medium-sized (0.01 to 0.1%) within its sample. The gene calls are TRBV6-1 and TRBJ1-2; possibly TRBD1 for D (5 bases). V shed 11 bases and J shed 7 bases, with 17 bases lying between them. The CDR3 length is 12 residues. The germline V gene encodes CDR1 MNHNS and CDR2 SASEGT. In nucleotides, the CDR3 is TGTGCCGTTTTCGGGGGTTGGCGTGGCTACACCTTC. Translation gives CAVFGGWRGYTF.

This clonotype counts as medium-sized. The genes are TRBV19 and TRBJ2-1; TRBD2 aligns across 8 bases. Germline loops: CDR1 LNHDA, CDR2 SQIVND (reference sequence). V gave up 3 bases and J gave up 4 bases; unmatched junction bases: 5. The CDR3 spans 15 residues. CDR3 sequence: CASSIGSGSYNEQFF. CDR3 sequence (DNA): TGTGCCAGTAGTATCGGCAGCGGGAGTTACAATGAGCAGTTCTTC.

This clonotype was detected a few times. This rearrangement joins TRBV28 to TRBJ2-3; 8 nucleotides agree with TRBD2. Germline assignment: CDR1 MDHEN and CDR2 SYDVKM. The CDR3 is 15 amino acids. Unmatched junction bases numbered 4, after V lost 5 bases and J lost 0 bases. The CDR3 region is CASSGTSGSTDTQYF. CDR3 coding DNA: TGTGCCAGCAGTGGTACTAGCGGCAGCACAGATACGCAGTATTTT.

By share, this clonotype ranks as medium-sized. J is TRBJ2-7 and V is TRBV28, with D tentatively TRBD1 (6 bases). With 5 bases removed from V and 4 bases from J, the gap between germline ends came to 15 bases. CDR3 size: 14 residues. Per the germline V gene, CDR1 is MDHEN and CDR2 is SYDVKM. CDR3 in DNA: TGTGCCAGCAGTATCCACGGACAGTTTTACGAGCAGTACTTC. Encoded protein: CASSIHGQFYEQYF.

By share, this clonotype ranks as medium-sized (0.01 to 0.1%). The rearrangement links TRBV6-1 to TRBJ2-7; D is ambiguous. This CDR3 region has 13 residues. CDR1 and CDR2 (germline): MNHNS, SASEGT. The V end lost 4 bases, the J end lost 2 bases, and 9 bases lay between the germline ends. The CDR3 here is CASSAAPTYEQYF. The CDR3 DNA is TGTGCCAGCAGTGCAGCACCCACCTACGAGCAGTACTTC.